This T cell receptor (beta chain) was found in a study of T-cell memory formation after mild COVID-19. In the study overall: Largely, the TCR clusters proved donor specific. Study-wide points: Pre-infection memory contained some responding clones, which suggested that cross-reactive memory had joined. CD4/CD8 balance characterized clones contracting day 15 to 85, and CD4+ skew characterized later expanders.

TCRdb re-called the 5' RACE reads with MiXCR, one entry per CDR3 protein. The table lists a few hundred thousand distinct CDR3 sequences, over 15% of them singletons. Points on this clonotype: The antigen is not known.

Germline values: CDR1 LNHDA, CDR2 SQIVND (reference sequence). The CDR3 is 15 residues long. V shed 1 base, J shed 4 bases, and the junction held 3 bases outside the gene matches. V is TRBV19 and J is TRBJ2-1; TRBD2 matches 8 bases. The specimen was PBMCs or a T cell subset sorted from them (not recorded which). This receptor was taken from a man younger than 30 who had mild COVID-19 (a few samples of this study predate the infection). Cell type and time point are not known. Here the CDR3 DNA reads TGTGCCAGTAGTATAGCGGGGGGGCGGTACAATGAGCAGTTCTTC. It is translated as CASSIAGGRYNEQFF.